The subject of this entry is one T cell receptor (beta chain). Its antigen is unidentified. The source of the sample is a study of cytomegalovirus exposure and HLA in healthy donors. The PCR made use of 60 Vbeta and 13 Jbeta primers. Repertoires were generated with immunoSEQ multiplex PCR, while TCRdb's copy carries only in-frame clones and drops some. The table has about 190,000 clones, 84% seen once. This CDR3 is 15 amino acids long. Germline V gene lookup returns CDR1 MNHNY and CDR2 SVGAGI (reference sequence). With 0 bases clipped from V and 5 bases from J, the junction kept 5 bases outside the gene matches. The study's findings and limits: With high specificity and sensitivity, the classifier reportedly diagnosed cytomegalovirus status.

The sequence was collected from a boy aged 10-17 years in good health and CMV-seronegative. The sample comprised PBMCs. V usage is TRBV6-6 and J usage is TRBJ2-7, with 9 bases aligning to TRBD1. The CDR3 spells CASSYSDRGVHEQYF. CDR3 sequence (DNA): TGTGCCAGCAGTTACTCGGACAGGGGCGTCCACGAGCAGTACTTC.